The TCR beta chain described here comes from a study of PD-L1 blockade in urothelial cancer. Germline assignment: CDR1 WSHSY and CDR2 SAAADI. The CDR3 runs to 14 residues. V lost 3 bases and J lost 9; bases outside the gene matches: 8. The protocol was immunoSEQ multiplex PCR, while the TCRdb copy is restricted to in-frame clones and leaves out a portion. The data contain about 100,000 clones, 91% of them singletons. All patients carried locally advanced or metastatic urothelial carcinoma. The chain joins TRBV10-2 to TRBJ2-1; 7 bases fit TRBD2. This clonotype was sampled from a woman over 75 with urothelial cancer. The source was PBMCs, collected around atezolizumab (anti-PD-L1) treatment. CDR3 DNA: TGCGCCAGCAGTGAAGTAAAACTAGCGTTTGAGCAGTTCTTC. Its protein product is CASSEVKLAFEQFF.